This T cell receptor beta chain was obtained from a study of beta chain features in type 1 diabetes. As for the study in general: Over all samples combined, fewer than 140,000,000 sorted cells were examined. Findings and caveats of the study: The study found fewer insertions and more deletions at VDJ junctions in type 1 diabetes patients.

V was cut by 2 bases and J by 7 bases, with 15 bases left in between. Germline V gene data show CDR1 as MNHEY and CDR2 as SVGAGI. This CDR3 spans 14 amino acids. This clone was seen more than once but under ten times. Its matching antigen is unknown. Every bit of the isolated RNA underwent reverse transcription, so sequencing read expressed TCRB transcripts. TCRdb's copy holds only in-frame clones and misses some; the assay was immunoSEQ multiplex PCR. The sample holds about 180,000 clones, about 13% seen once. This clonotype was obtained from a young woman in good health. Sequenced input: central memory CD4+ T cells from blood. This sequence joins TRBV6-5 and TRBJ2-7; possibly TRBD1 for D (8 bases). CDR3 coding DNA: TGTGCCAGCAGTTACCAGACAGGGGAGGGAGAGCAGTACTTC. This sequence encodes CASSYQTGEGEQYF.